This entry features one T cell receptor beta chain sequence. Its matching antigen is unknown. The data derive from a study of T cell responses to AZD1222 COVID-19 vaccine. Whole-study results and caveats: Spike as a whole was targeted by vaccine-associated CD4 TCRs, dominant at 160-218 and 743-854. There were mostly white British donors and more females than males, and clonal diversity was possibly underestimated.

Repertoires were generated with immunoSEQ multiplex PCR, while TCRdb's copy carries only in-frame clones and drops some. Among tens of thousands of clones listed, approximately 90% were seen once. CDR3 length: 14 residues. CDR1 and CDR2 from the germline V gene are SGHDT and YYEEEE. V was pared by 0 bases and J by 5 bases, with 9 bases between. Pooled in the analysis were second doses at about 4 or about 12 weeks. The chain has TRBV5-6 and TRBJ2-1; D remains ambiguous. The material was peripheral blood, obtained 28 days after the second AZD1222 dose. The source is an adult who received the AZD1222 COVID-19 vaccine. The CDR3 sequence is CASSLAASDNEQFF. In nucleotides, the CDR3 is TGTGCCAGCAGCTTGGCGGCTTCGGACAATGAGCAGTTCTTC.